The following is a TCR beta chain sequence with its context. Assay: immunoSEQ multiplex PCR; the TCRdb copy retains only in-frame clones and omits some. The repertoire consists of some 400,000 clones, with roughly 94% occurring once and the leading ten covering approximately 0.02%. This sample stems from a study of shared T cell receptors in the human thymus. Germline lookup yields CDR1 SEHNR and CDR2 FQNEAQ (reference sequence). CDR3 length: 15 residues. The germline V and J ends were trimmed by 6 bases and 5 bases, with 17 bases remaining between them. This clonotype was sampled from a human donor. Input material: thymocytes. This chain connects TRBV7-9 to TRBJ2-1; perhaps D is TRBD1 or TRBD2 (6 bases each). The CDR3 sequence is CASSPGGGSNNEQFF. The CDR3 DNA follows: TGTGCCAGCAGTCCCGGAGGGGGTTCAAACAATGAGCAGTTCTTC.